This T cell receptor (beta chain) was observed in a study of CD8+ T cells in alopecia areata. Overall study: Those patients who were treated received oral tofacitinib, which was given at 5 to 10 mg twice daily for moderate-to-severe alopecia areata. Tofacitinib continued for 6 to 18 months and was then withheld for 6 months. Study conclusions and caveats: Alopecia totalis/universalis scalp especially showed more expanded CD8+ clones than normal scalp.

Trimming removed 3 bases from V and 4 bases from J, with 10 bases in between. The CDR3 extends over 13 amino acids. Germline V CDR1 and CDR2: ENHRY, SYGVKD. Only a few counts were recorded for this clone. Its antigen remains unidentified. It was cDNA, reverse transcribed from extracted RNA, that served as the sequencing template. Using immunoSEQ multiplex PCR, the repertoire was profiled, and TCRdb retains in-frame clones only, with some absent. The sample has 150,000 to 160,000 clones; less than 65% are singletons. This material consisted of CD8+ T cells sorted from blood, taken at week 0. The clonotype comes from a human donor with alopecia areata. The chain is built from TRBV10-3 and TRBJ2-7; D assignment may be TRBD1 or TRBD2 (6 bases each). CDR3 DNA: TGTGCCATCAGTGAAGTAGGGGGGTACGAGCAGTACTTC. Amino acid sequence: CAISEVGGYEQYF.